The T cell receptor beta chain described here comes from a study of cytomegalovirus exposure and HLA in healthy donors. Findings of the study overall: Several of the most significant clusters appeared linked to common viral pathogens, based on a later analysis. By a later analysis, the bulk of CMV-associated TCR beta chains appeared HLA-restricted. A list of about 180 TCR beta chains associated with cytomegalovirus was given.

This clone has a handful of counts. Its cognate antigen is unknown. From germline, CDR1 is SGHRS and CDR2 YFSETQ. The CDR3 consists of 14 residues. V trimming: 0 bases; J trimming: 4 bases; junction bases outside the gene matches: 1. 13 Jbeta primers and 60 Vbeta primers were used for the PCR. In the authors' methods: In a later analysis, the count reached some 83 million unique TCR beta chains, with 10 million to 14 million shared. Using immunoSEQ multiplex PCR, the repertoire was profiled, and TCRdb retains in-frame clones only, with some absent. For V, J and clone size, that table is used; D and trimming come from the DNA. The table includes just over 150,000 clones, around 84% detected once.

Sequenced: PBMCs. The clonotype was recovered from a woman between 35 and 50 years old in good health and CMV-seronegative. The chain has TRBV5-1 and TRBJ2-5; 9 bases map to TRBD2. The CDR3 nucleotides are TGCGCCAGCAGCTTGGTTAGCGGGGGAGAGACCCAGTACTTC. Translating it yields CASSLVSGGETQYF.